Below, 27 T cell receptor beta chains from the same sample are listed, as sequenced in a study of cytomegalovirus exposure and HLA in healthy donors. PCR used 60 Vbeta primers and 13 Jbeta primers. Assay used: immunoSEQ multiplex PCR; TCRdb lists only in-frame clones, some missing. The sample includes about 200,000 clones, 60% to 80% of them seen just once. Sequenced: PBMCs. Receptors were obtained from a male donor in good health and CMV-seronegative.

The chain is built from TRBV6-5 and TRBJ2-2; unclear D gene. The germline V and J ends were trimmed by 7 bases and 3 bases, with 12 bases remaining between them. The germline gives CDR1 MNHEY, CDR2 SVGAGI. This CDR3 has 14 amino acids. Here the CDR3 DNA reads TGTGCCAGCACCAACCGTCGGGACACCGGGGAGCTGTTTTTT. Translating it yields CASTNRRDTGELFF.

In nucleotides, the CDR3 is TGTGCCAGCAGCCCTGCAGTCGGGAGAGGGGCGCAGTTCTTC. This translates into CASSPAVGRGAQFF. This chain uses TRBV7-8 with TRBJ2-1; a possible D gene is TRBD2 (6 bases). The germline CDR1 and CDR2 sequences are SGHVS and FQNEAQ. This CDR3 has 14 residues. Trimming left V 5 bases short and J 12 bases short, with 20 bases between. The full variable domain, completed using reference TRBV7-8 and TRBJ2-1, is GAGVSQSPRYKVAKRGQDVALRCDPISGHVSLFWYQQALGQGPEFLTYFQNEAQLDKSGLPSDRFFAERPEGSVSTLKIQRTQQEDSAVYLCASSPAVGRGAQFFGPGTRLTVL.

This chain connects TRBV27 to TRBJ2-7; D is perhaps TRBD2 (5 bases). CDR3 length equals 16 residues. The V and J ends lost 1 base and 3 bases respectively, with 16 bases between them. From germline, CDR1 is MNHEY and CDR2 SMNVEV (reference sequence). The CDR3 coding sequence is TGTGCCAGCAGTTTATTGAGCGGTCTAAGAAGCTACGAGCAGTACTTC. It encodes CASSLLSGLRSYEQYF.

In this sample, this clone turned up a few times. This chain joins TRBV19 and TRBJ1-1; no clear D gene. The CDR3 is 12 amino acids. Trimming took 1 base from V and 6 from J, leaving 6 bases between them. The germline CDR1 and CDR2 sequences are LNHDA and SQIVND (reference sequence). The CDR3 sequence: CASSIGEAEAFF. In nucleotides, the CDR3 is TGTGCCAGTAGTATAGGAGAAGCTGAAGCTTTCTTT.

The V and J genes are TRBV27 and TRBJ1-3, with 9 bases identical to TRBD1. With 6 bases clipped from V and 1 base from J, the junction kept 7 bases outside the gene matches. This CDR3 has 16 amino acids. Germline V gene data show CDR1 as MNHEY and CDR2 as SMNVEV (reference sequence). DNA of the CDR3: TGTGCCAGCAGGGCCACGGGACAGGGTTCTGGAAACACCATATATTTT. It codes for CASRATGQGSGNTIYF.

V and J are TRBV2 and TRBJ2-3; 11 bases are a match to TRBD2. CDR3 size: 18 residues. With V trimmed by 4 bases and J by 2 bases, 11 bases remained unmatched. Germline V CDR1 and CDR2: SNHLY, FYNNEI. The CDR3 DNA reads TGTGCCAGCAGTGTCATAGCGGGAGGGCCCTCCGTCACAGATACGCAGTATTTT. It is translated as CASSVIAGGPSVTDTQYF.

This chain uses TRBV28 with TRBJ2-7; the match to TRBD2 covers 11 bases. The CDR3 covers 15 residues. The V gene end was trimmed by 1 base and the J gene end by 7 bases; junction bases not matched to a gene: 6. CDR1 is MDHEN and CDR2 is SYDVKM in the germline V gene. CDR3: CASSLSLAGDQEQYF. The CDR3 region has the DNA TGTGCCAGCAGTTTATCACTAGCGGGAGATCAAGAGCAGTACTTC.

The chain links TRBV9 to TRBJ2-1; D perhaps matches TRBD2 (5 bases). This CDR3 region has 14 residues. Trimming took off 3 bases at V and 4 bases at J, with 11 bases between the two ends. Germline lookup yields CDR1 SGDLS and CDR2 YYNGEE. Here the CDR3 reads CASSDGIIYNEQFF. Here the CDR3 DNA reads TGTGCCAGCAGCGACGGGATCATTTACAATGAGCAGTTCTTC.

The V and J genes are TRBV6-1 and TRBJ2-2; TRBD1 aligns across 9 bases. This CDR3 is built from 17 residues. CDR1 MNHNS and CDR2 SASEGT come from the germline V gene. Germline trimming cut 2 bases from V and 2 bases from J; bases unmatched to any gene: 6. CDR3 in DNA: TGTGCCAGCAGTGAATACAGGACAGGGGACAACACCGGGGAGCTGTTTTTT. As protein: CASSEYRTGDNTGELFF.

The CDR3 is CSFTPGGAGWDTEAFF. In nucleotides, the CDR3 is TGCAGCTTTACTCCAGGGGGCGCGGGGTGGGACACTGAAGCTTTCTTT. V and J are TRBV29-1 and TRBJ1-1, with 8 nucleotides matching TRBD1. Germline V CDR1 and CDR2: SQVTM, ANQGSEA. The CDR3 totals 16 residues. Unmatched junction bases numbered 17, after V lost 8 bases and J lost 3 bases.

The rearrangement links TRBV19 to TRBJ2-7, with 11 bases identical to TRBD2. CDR3 size: 15 residues. The germline gives CDR1 LNHDA, CDR2 SQIVND (reference sequence). After removal of 5 bases from V and 3 bases from J, the junction contained 6 bases not matched to a gene. The CDR3 is CASSSGTSGHYEQYF. The CDR3, as DNA: TGTGCCAGTAGTTCCGGGACTAGCGGCCACTACGAGCAGTACTTC.

The DNA for the CDR3 is TGTGCCAGTAGGGTTCGGGCAGGGTATGGGCAGTTCTTC. Protein product: CASRVRAGYGQFF. The chain is built from TRBV19 and TRBJ2-1; TRBD1 might be the D (5 bases). V lost 6 bases, J lost 12 bases, and 18 bases lay in between. Germline V CDR1 and CDR2: LNHDA, SQIVND (reference sequence). CDR3 length: 13 residues.

The chain joins TRBV19 to TRBJ2-5; 10 bases map to TRBD2. Germline values: CDR1 LNHDA, CDR2 SQIVND (reference sequence). The V gene end was trimmed by 8 bases and the J gene end by 5 bases; junction bases not matched to a gene: 20. The CDR3 is made up of 18 amino acids. This CDR3 reads CASSQGQASGSVGETQYF. Written as DNA, the CDR3 is TGTGCCAGTTCCCAGGGTCAGGCTAGCGGGAGCGTTGGCGAGACCCAGTACTTC.

The chain carries TRBV11-2 and TRBJ2-7; 7 bases are a match to TRBD2. The CDR3 length is 17 residues. The germline V gene has CDR1 SGHAT and CDR2 FQNNGV. V was pared by 3 bases and J by 0 bases, with 11 bases of the junction left unmatched. CDR3 residues: CASSLGRPGGSSYEQYF. The DNA of the CDR3 is TGTGCCAGCAGCTTGGGCAGGCCGGGAGGAAGCTCCTACGAGCAGTACTTC. Variable domain in full (rest from reference TRBV11-2 and TRBJ2-7): EAGVAQSPRYKIIEKRQSVAFWCNPISGHATLYWYQQILGQGPKLLIQFQNNGVVDDSQLPKDRFSAERLKGVDSTLKIQPAKLEDSAVYLCASSLGRPGGSSYEQYFGPGTRLTVT.

The rearrangement links TRBV5-1 to TRBJ1-2; D not resolved. This CDR3 has 13 amino acids. Germline CDR1 reads SGHRS; CDR2 reads YFSETQ. Trimming took off 4 bases at V and 8 bases at J, with 15 bases between the two ends. CDR3 region: CASSLRTGNGYTF. CDR3 nucleotides: TGCGCCAGCAGCCTCCGGACTGGGAACGGCTACACCTTC.

The J gene is TRBJ2-1, the V gene TRBV7-9; TRBD1 aligns across 9 bases. Trimming at V came to 5 bases and at J to 3 bases, leaving 5 bases not matched to a gene. The germline V gene has CDR1 SEHNR and CDR2 FQNEAQ (reference sequence). The CDR3 is 15 amino acids. The CDR3 DNA reads TGTGCCAGCAGCCTGGGACAGGGACTCTACAATGAGCAGTTCTTC. Protein: CASSLGQGLYNEQFF. The full variable domain, rest sourced from reference TRBV7-9 and TRBJ2-1, is DTGVSQNPRHKITKRGQNVTFRCDPISEHNRLYWYRQTLGQGPEFLTYFQNEAQLEKSRLLSDRFSAERPKGSFSTLEIQRTEQGDSAMYLCASSLGQGLYNEQFFGPGTRLTVL.

The chain carries TRBV19 and TRBJ2-7; D perhaps matches TRBD2 (5 bases). In germline, CDR1 is LNHDA, CDR2 SQIVND (reference sequence). There are 13 residues in the CDR3. Between the trimmed V and J ends, which lost 3 bases and 2 bases, there was a span of 8 bases. The CDR3 DNA reads as TGTGCCAGTAGTATGGCAGCGGCCTACGAGCAGTACTTC. Its protein product is CASSMAAAYEQYF.

This clone was seen only a few times. The chain joins TRBV5-4 to TRBJ2-7, with TRBD1 as a possible D gene (6 bases). The CDR3 consists of 13 residues. Trimming shortened V by 4 bases and J by 1 base, and 9 bases separated the two germline ends. Germline V gene data show CDR1 as SGHNT and CDR2 as YYREEE (reference sequence). The CDR3 is CASSVGTSYEQYF. CDR3 coding DNA: TGTGCCAGCAGCGTTGGGACATCCTACGAGCAGTACTTC.

The V gene is TRBV5-1, the J gene TRBJ2-5; the D gene is possibly TRBD2 (5 bases). CDR3 size: 17 residues. V lost 1 base to trimming and J lost 4 bases, with 20 bases between them. CDR1 is SGHRS and CDR2 is YFSETQ in the germline V gene. Here the CDR3 reads CASSLKPGGLTGETQYF. The CDR3 region has the DNA TGCGCCAGCAGCTTGAAACCAGGAGGCCTCACGGGAGAGACCCAGTACTTC.

The chain carries TRBV11-2 and TRBJ2-7, with D perhaps TRBD1 (5 bases). The length of the CDR3 is 14 residues. V gave up 4 bases and J gave up 3 bases, with 13 bases separating them. Germline CDR1 is SGHAT and CDR2 is FQNNGV. The CDR3 DNA is TGTGCCAGCAGCTACCATGACAGCATCTACGAGCAGTACTTC. Residues: CASSYHDSIYEQYF. Filled out from reference TRBV11-2 and TRBJ2-7, the complete variable domain reads EAGVAQSPRYKIIEKRQSVAFWCNPISGHATLYWYQQILGQGPKLLIQFQNNGVVDDSQLPKDRFSAERLKGVDSTLKIQPAKLEDSAVYLCASSYHDSIYEQYFGPGTRLTVT.

The chain recombines TRBV15 with TRBJ1-4; TRBD1 might be the D (5 bases). Looked up from germline, CDR1 is LNHNV and CDR2 is YYDKDF (reference sequence). Trimming pared 1 base from V and 8 bases from J, leaving 14 bases between. CDR3 length: 15 residues. For the CDR3, the DNA is TGTGCCACCAGCAGAGCCCTGGTCGGGGGAGAAAAACTGTTTTTT. It translates to CATSRALVGGEKLFF. Filled out from reference TRBV15 and TRBJ1-4, the complete variable domain reads DAMVIQNPRYQVTQFGKPVTLSCSQTLNHNVMYWYQQKSSQAPKLLFHYYDKDFNNEADTPDNFQSRRPNTSFCFLDIRSPGLGDTAMYLCATSRALVGGEKLFFGSGTQLSVL.

The chain combines TRBV9 with TRBJ2-7; 14 bases match TRBD2. Losses at the gene ends were 4 bases for V and 3 bases for J; bases not matched to a gene: 3. The length of the CDR3 is 15 residues. The V gene's germline CDR1 is SGDLS and CDR2 YYNGEE. In DNA form, the CDR3 reads TGTGCCAGCAGCACGGGACTAGCGGGAGTCTACGAGCAGTACTTC. It is translated as CASSTGLAGVYEQYF.

A remark on this clone: The sample contains more than one DNA sequence encoding this CDR3. The V gene is TRBV9, the J gene TRBJ2-1; D remains unclear. This CDR3 has 11 amino acids. Germline lookup yields CDR1 SGDLS and CDR2 YYNGEE. V lost 2 bases, J lost 8 bases, and 5 bases lay in between. CDR3 sequence: CASSVRDEQFF. DNA of the CDR3: TGTGCCAGCAGCGTTCGAGATGAGCAGTTCTTC.

This chain uses TRBV7-9 with TRBJ2-3; 8 nucleotides match TRBD2. Germline-derived CDR1 and CDR2 are SEHNR and FQNEAQ (reference sequence). The CDR3 is 17 amino acids. V was clipped by 0 bases and J by 2 bases; unmatched bases: 7. CDR3 protein: CASSLALALAATDTQYF. The CDR3 DNA follows: TGTGCCAGCAGCTTAGCGCTGGCACTAGCGGCCACAGATACGCAGTATTTT.

The chain employs TRBV7-9 and TRBJ1-2; no definite D call. Trimming shortened V by 5 bases and J by 4 bases, and 8 bases separated the two germline ends. The germline V gene encodes CDR1 SEHNR and CDR2 FQNEAQ (reference sequence). The CDR3 extends over 12 amino acids. The CDR3 reads CASSVELYGYTF. The CDR3 nucleotides read TGTGCCAGCAGCGTCGAGCTCTATGGCTACACCTTC. Full variable domain (missing parts from reference TRBV7-9 and TRBJ1-2): DTGVSQNPRHKITKRGQNVTFRCDPISEHNRLYWYRQTLGQGPEFLTYFQNEAQLEKSRLLSDRFSAERPKGSFSTLEIQRTEQGDSAMYLCASSVELYGYTFGSGTRLTVV.

CDR3 region: CASRPGQGENIQYF. CDR3 nucleotides: TGTGCCAGCAGGCCGGGACAGGGGGAAAACATTCAGTACTTC. The gene calls are TRBV2 and TRBJ2-4; 11 nucleotides align to TRBD1. This CDR3 spans 14 amino acids. Germline CDR1 reads SNHLY; CDR2 reads FYNNEI. V trimming: 6 bases; J trimming: 5 bases; junction bases outside the gene matches: 3.

The chain combines TRBV7-9 with TRBJ1-1; D may be TRBD1 (5 bases). Germline V lookup: CDR1 SEHNR, CDR2 FQNEAQ (reference sequence). Trimming cost V 3 bases and J 4 bases, with 15 bases left between them. The CDR3 length is 15 residues. CDR3 protein: CASSLRSTGGTEAFF. CDR3 nucleotides: TGTGCCAGCAGCTTGAGATCAACAGGCGGCACTGAAGCTTTCTTT.